The 21 T cell receptor beta chains reported below all come from one sample, sequenced in a study of cytomegalovirus exposure and HLA in healthy donors. The PCR used 60 Vbeta and 13 Jbeta primers. TCRdb's copy holds only in-frame clones and misses some; the assay was immunoSEQ multiplex PCR. The repertoire holds around 300,000 clones, with roughly two thirds as singletons. The sample consisted of PBMCs. The receptors were sampled from a female donor in good health and CMV-seronegative.

The gene calls are TRBV10-1 and TRBJ1-2, with 8 positions matching TRBD1. V lost 4 bases to trimming and J lost 2 bases; unmatched junction nucleotides: 15. The CDR3 is made up of 18 amino acids. Germline CDR1 reads WNHNN; CDR2 reads SYGVQD (reference sequence). In nucleotides, the CDR3 is TGCGCCAGCAGTGTGGAGGGACCCCGGGACAGGAGAAACTATGGCTACACCTTC. Its protein is CASSVEGPRDRRNYGYTF.

The table lists this clone with a few counts. At one boundary the junction diverges from the germline segment, which might be a read error. The chain carries TRBV6-1 and TRBJ2-7; D ambiguous. Germline CDR1 is MNHNS and CDR2 is SASEGT. The CDR3 is 12 residues long. The CDR3 loop reads CASSEARRLLDF. CDR3 DNA sequence: TGTGCCAGCAGTGAAGCCCGCAGGCTACTCGACTTC.

The CDR3 protein is CASSPGSRRGYEQYF. CDR3 in DNA: TGTGCCAGCAGCCCTGGCTCCCGCCGCGGTTACGAGCAGTACTTC. The genes are TRBV7-2 and TRBJ2-7; D is uncertain. Germline CDR1 is SGHTA and CDR2 is FQGNSA. The CDR3 extends over 15 amino acids. V was trimmed by 5 bases and J by 4 bases, leaving 18 bases between them.

This clone came up a few times. The V gene is TRBV9, the J gene TRBJ2-3; D is possibly TRBD1 (7 bases). Germline CDR1 reads SGDLS; CDR2 reads YYNGEE. CDR3 length: 15 residues. Trimming left V 3 bases short and J 4 bases short, with 15 bases between. The DNA for the CDR3 is TGTGCCAGCAGCGCACAGGGGTGGGGGGCAGATACGCAGTATTTT. Protein: CASSAQGWGADTQYF.

This CDR3 reads CASSQGLWETQYF. The CDR3 DNA reads TGTGCCAGCAGCCAGGGACTGTGGGAGACCCAGTACTTC. This chain joins TRBV7-8 and TRBJ2-5; D is possibly TRBD2 (6 bases). The CDR3 has 13 residues. Trimming left V 5 bases short and J 5 bases short, with 12 bases between. Germline loops: CDR1 SGHVS, CDR2 FQNEAQ. Full variable domain (rest looked up from reference TRBV7-8 and TRBJ2-5): GAGVSQSPRYKVAKRGQDVALRCDPISGHVSLFWYQQALGQGPEFLTYFQNEAQLDKSGLPSDRFFAERPEGSVSTLKIQRTQQEDSAVYLCASSQGLWETQYFGPGTRLLVL.

The CDR3 region has the DNA TGTGCCAGCTCACCACCAACAGGATACAATGAGCAGTTCTTC. Translating it yields CASSPPTGYNEQFF. The J gene is TRBJ2-1, the V gene TRBV18, with a possible D match to TRBD1 (5 bases). V was trimmed by 0 bases and J by 4 bases, leaving 7 bases between them. The CDR3 loop spans 14 amino acids. Germline CDR1 and CDR2: KGHSH and LQKENI. The full variable domain, its missing parts supplied by reference TRBV18 and TRBJ2-1, is NAGVMQNPRHLVRRRGQEARLRCSPMKGHSHVYWYRQLPEEGLKFMVYLQKENIIDESGMPKERFSAEFPKEGPSILRIQQVVRGDSAAYFCASSPPTGYNEQFFGPGTRLTVL.

V and J are TRBV11-1 and TRBJ2-3; 12 bases fit TRBD2. Germline lookup yields CDR1 SGHAT and CDR2 FQDESV (reference sequence). J gave up 0 bases and V 3 bases, and 4 bases lay outside the gene matches. CDR3 size: 17 residues. CDR3 sequence (DNA): TGTGCCAGCAGCTTTCTAGCGGGAGGGCCAAGCACAGATACGCAGTATTTT. This codes for CASSFLAGGPSTDTQYF. The full variable domain, in which reference TRBV11-1 and TRBJ2-3 provide the parts outside the CDR3, is EAEVAQSPRYKITEKSQAVAFWCDPISGHATLYWYRQILGQGPELLVQFQDESVVDDSQLPKDRFSAERLKGVDSTLKIQPAELGDSAMYLCASSFLAGGPSTDTQYFGPGTRLTVL.

The rearrangement uses TRBV18 and TRBJ2-7; tentative D call: TRBD2 (6 bases). The CDR3 has 15 amino acids. Trimming removed 3 bases from V and 0 bases from J, with 12 bases in between. CDR1 KGHSH and CDR2 LQKENI come from the germline V gene. CDR3 DNA sequence: TGTGCCAGCTCACCCGGCGGGGCCAGCTCCTACGAGCAGTACTTC. Translating gives CASSPGGASSYEQYF.

The chain uses TRBV5-1 and TRBJ1-2; the D gene is possibly TRBD1 (5 bases). CDR1 and CDR2 from the germline V gene are SGHRS and YFSETQ. The CDR3 consists of 15 residues. V was cut by 4 bases and J by 2 bases, with 15 bases left in between. The CDR3 loop reads CASSPGWGGNYGYTF. CDR3 bases: TGCGCCAGCAGCCCAGGCTGGGGGGGAAACTATGGCTACACCTTC.

The rearrangement uses TRBV10-1 and TRBJ1-1; 9 nucleotides align to TRBD1. The V gene end was trimmed by 11 bases and the J gene end by 6 bases; junction bases not matched to a gene: 16. The germline gives CDR1 WNHNN, CDR2 SYGVQD (reference sequence). The CDR3 extends over 15 amino acids. Written as DNA, the CDR3 is TGCGCCCGGCTGAACCCACAGGGGGCGATGCCTGAAGCTTTCTTT. This encodes CARLNPQGAMPEAFF.

The chain links TRBV10-3 to TRBJ2-1, with TRBD2 identical over 8 bases. The CDR3 length is 14 residues. Trimming cost V 8 bases and J 3 bases; bases outside gene matches: 6. Germline values: CDR1 ENHRY, CDR2 SYGVKD. In DNA, the CDR3 is TGTGCCATCCGCGGGGGGCGGGACTACAATGAGCAGTTCTTC. Its protein product is CAIRGGRDYNEQFF.

The gene calls are TRBV7-2 and TRBJ2-5, with TRBD2 identical over 8 bases. This CDR3 comprises 15 residues. Looked up from germline, CDR1 is SGHTA and CDR2 is FQGNSA. The junction had 9 bases not matched to a gene; V was cut back by 5 bases and J by 4 bases. The CDR3 protein is CASSPLAAWGETQYF. In DNA, the CDR3 is TGTGCCAGCAGCCCACTAGCGGCTTGGGGAGAGACCCAGTACTTC.

The V and J genes are TRBV5-6 and TRBJ1-4; 7 bases are shared with TRBD1. The CDR3 runs to 13 residues. The germline gives CDR1 SGHDT, CDR2 YYEEEE. V shed 4 bases, J shed 10 bases, and the junction held 7 bases outside the gene matches. In nucleotides, the CDR3 is TGTGCCAGCAGCAGTTCACAGGGGTCAAAACTGTTTTTT. Translated, it gives CASSSSQGSKLFF.

The chain links TRBV5-4 to TRBJ1-2; the match to TRBD1 covers 7 bases. The CDR3 runs to 14 residues. Germline CDR1 SGHNT, CDR2 YYREEE (reference sequence). Trimming took 4 bases from V and 6 from J; bases not matched to a gene: 9. CDR3 nucleotide sequence: TGTGCCAGCAGCCCGGGACAGTCAAGCCATGGCTACACCTTC. The encoded protein is CASSPGQSSHGYTF. The full variable domain, with the rest looked up from reference TRBV5-4 and TRBJ1-2, is ETGVTQSPTHLIKTRGQQVTLRCSSQSGHNTVSWYQQALGQGPQFIFQYYREEENGRGNFPPRFSGLQFPNYSSELNVNALELDDSALYLCASSPGQSSHGYTFGSGTRLTVV.

The chain carries TRBV4-1 and TRBJ1-2, with D possibly matching TRBD1 (5 bases). This CDR3 is 15 amino acids long. Germline lookup yields CDR1 MGHRA and CDR2 YSYEKL. Trimming stripped 4 bases from V and 3 bases from J, with 15 bases between. The CDR3 reads CASSLQDTPDYGYTF. The CDR3 DNA sequence: TGCGCCAGCAGCCTTCAGGACACTCCTGACTATGGCTACACCTTC.

This clone was recorded a few times. The J gene is TRBJ2-7, the V gene TRBV28; no definite D call. This CDR3 is built from 11 residues. CDR1 and CDR2 from the germline V gene are MDHEN and SYDVKM. V was pared by 5 bases and J by 5 bases, with 7 bases between. As DNA, the CDR3 is TGTGCCAGCAGTCAGATACACGAGCAGTACTTC. This translates into CASSQIHEQYF.

This chain links TRBV19 with TRBJ1-2; 7 bases align to TRBD1. Germline CDR1 is LNHDA and CDR2 is SQIVND (reference sequence). With 5 bases clipped from V and 4 bases from J, the junction kept 16 bases outside the gene matches. The CDR3 has 17 residues. CDR3 bases: TGTGCCAGTAGTGAAATCAATACAGGGGTGGTCCTCTATGGCTACACCTTC. This translates into CASSEINTGVVLYGYTF.

The CDR3 here is CASSIGGAGLAGGGQFF. In nucleotides, the CDR3 is TGTGCCAGTAGTATAGGAGGGGCCGGACTAGCGGGAGGAGGACAGTTCTTC. The V gene is TRBV19, the J gene TRBJ2-1, with 14 bases that match TRBD2. Per germline, CDR1 LNHDA and CDR2 SQIVND (reference sequence). This CDR3 is 17 amino acids long. With V trimmed by 1 base and J by 13 bases, 12 bases remained unmatched.

This clone was counted between two and nine times. The V call is TRBV7-8, the J call TRBJ2-7, with 10 bases fitting TRBD2. The J segment lost 9 bases and the V segment lost 5 bases, leaving 16 bases of the junction unmatched. Germline CDR1 and CDR2: SGHVS and FQNEAQ. The CDR3 runs to 16 residues. The CDR3 protein is CASSLPGTSVPVGQYF. The CDR3 DNA sequence: TGTGCCAGCAGCCTGCCCGGGACTAGCGTACCAGTGGGGCAGTACTTC.

This clone was detected a few times. The CDR3 bases are TGCGCCAGCAGCTTGGGGGACACGTACAATGAGCAGTTCTTC. Protein product: CASSLGDTYNEQFF. The genes are TRBV5-1 and TRBJ2-1; D is possibly TRBD1 (6 bases). V was clipped by 0 bases and J by 4 bases, with 8 bases between them. Looked up from germline, CDR1 is SGHRS and CDR2 is YFSETQ. The CDR3 loop spans 14 amino acids.

The chain uses TRBV18 and TRBJ2-7; D might be TRBD2 (5 bases). CDR1 is KGHSH and CDR2 is LQKENI in the germline V gene. V was shortened by 5 bases and J by 5 bases, with 16 bases between the two germline ends. The CDR3 consists of 14 residues. The CDR3 bases are TGTGCCAGCTCATCTCGGGGATCGGGTGACGAGCAGTACTTC. Residues: CASSSRGSGDEQYF.